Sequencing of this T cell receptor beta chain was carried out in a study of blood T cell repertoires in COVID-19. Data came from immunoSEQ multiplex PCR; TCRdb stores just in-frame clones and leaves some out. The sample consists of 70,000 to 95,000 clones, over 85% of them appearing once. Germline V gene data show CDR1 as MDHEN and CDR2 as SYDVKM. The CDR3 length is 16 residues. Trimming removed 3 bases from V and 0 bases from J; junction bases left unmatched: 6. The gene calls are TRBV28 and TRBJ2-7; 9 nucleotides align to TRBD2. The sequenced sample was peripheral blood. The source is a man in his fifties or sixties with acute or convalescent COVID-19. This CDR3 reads CASSFHLAGLSYEQYF. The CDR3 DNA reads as TGTGCCAGCAGTTTCCATCTAGCGGGACTCTCCTACGAGCAGTACTTC.